This TCR beta chain is from a study of T cell changes during pregnancy in multiple sclerosis. Per germline, CDR1 MNHEY and CDR2 SVGAGI. The length of the CDR3 is 16 residues. Trimming took off 0 bases at V and 2 bases at J, with 14 bases between the two ends. Clones were read by immunoSEQ multiplex PCR, and TCRdb kept only the in-frame ones, dropping some. The sample shows approximately 80,000 clones, 94% of them seen only once. Material: peripheral blood, obtained in the second trimester of pregnancy. The chain uses TRBV6-5 and TRBJ2-7, with TRBD2 as a possible D gene (6 bases). The source is a female donor in good health, enrolled as a control in a pregnancy study. The DNA for the CDR3 is TGTGCCAGCAGTTACTCAACCGGGGGTGTAACCTACGAGCAGTACTTC. Its translation: CASSYSTGGVTYEQYF.